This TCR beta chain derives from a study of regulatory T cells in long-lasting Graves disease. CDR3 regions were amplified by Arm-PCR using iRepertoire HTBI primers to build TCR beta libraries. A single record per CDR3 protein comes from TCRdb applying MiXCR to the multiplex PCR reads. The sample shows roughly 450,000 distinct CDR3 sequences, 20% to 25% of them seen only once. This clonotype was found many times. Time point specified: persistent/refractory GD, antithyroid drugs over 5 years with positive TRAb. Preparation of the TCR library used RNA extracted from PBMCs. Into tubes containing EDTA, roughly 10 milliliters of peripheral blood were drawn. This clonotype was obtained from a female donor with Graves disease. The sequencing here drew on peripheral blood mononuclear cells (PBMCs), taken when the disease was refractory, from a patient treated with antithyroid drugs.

The DNA of the CDR3 is TGTGCCAGTAGTTTGAACTCTGGGGCCAACGTCCTGACTTTC. Its translation: CASSLNSGANVLTF. This chain joins TRBV19 and TRBJ2-6; no firm D call. Trimming took 5 bases from V and 0 from J, leaving 5 bases between them. Germline loops: CDR1 LNHDA, CDR2 SQIVND (reference sequence). This CDR3 comprises 14 residues. The full variable domain, its missing parts supplied by reference TRBV19 and TRBJ2-6, is DGGITQSPKYLFRKEGQNVTLSCEQNLNHDAMYWYRQDPGQGLRLIYYSQIVNDFQKGDIAEGYSVSREKKESFPLTVTSAQKNPTAFYLCASSLNSGANVLTFGAGSRLTVL.